Below, one T cell receptor beta chain is given with its context. Enrolled through a virtual design, the participants were between about 18 and 100 years of age and came from 24 US areas. Participant-given clinical history determined each cohort assignment. Recovered Cohort 3 donors showed two negative PCRs, clearance, or symptom resolution. The germline V gene encodes CDR1 SGHAT and CDR2 FQNNGV. J gave up 6 bases and V 5 bases, and 6 bases lay outside the gene matches. The CDR3 length is 14 residues. These data belong to a study of blood T cell repertoires in COVID-19. Study information: Acute and convalescent COVID-19 specimens originated in the United States, Italy and Spain.

Sequencing was performed with immunoSEQ multiplex PCR; in TCRdb, only in-frame clones are kept and a portion is missing. Of about 400,000 clones in the sample, nearly 90% were seen once. This receptor was taken from a woman aged 30 to 39 who had recovered from COVID-19. The chain combines TRBV11-2 with TRBJ2-1; 8 nucleotides line up with TRBD2. Material for sequencing was PBMCs or T cells enriched from blood (not recorded which). CDR3 residues: CASSRGTSVNEQFF. CDR3 sequence (DNA): TGTGCCAGCAGCCGCGGGACTAGTGTCAATGAGCAGTTCTTC.